This TCR beta chain emerged from a study of glioma-infiltrating T cells. CDR1 is MDHEN, CDR2 SYDVKM, per germline. This CDR3 has 15 residues. With 2 bases removed from V and 2 bases from J, the gap between germline ends came to 10 bases. General study points: Gliomas, especially low-grade, showed above-expected tissue-blood divergence; non-neoplastic patients showed below. Tissue and blood shared very few CDR3 sequences.

TCR alpha and beta CDR3 regions were amplified from RNA using iRepertoire nested multiplex PCR. One entry per CDR3 protein, called by TCRdb with MiXCR from the multiplex PCR reads. The sample shows fewer than 110,000 distinct CDR3 sequences, less than 30% of them seen only once. There are many counts of this clonotype. Its antigen remains unidentified. The chain has TRBV28 and TRBJ1-5; D is possibly TRBD1 (6 bases). This clonotype originated in a human donor with low-grade glioma or glioblastoma, undergoing nonglioma brain surgery, or in good health (not recorded which). Input material: glioma tissue, nonneoplastic brain tissue, or PBMCs (not recorded which). CDR3 amino acids: CASSLGGYGNQPQHF. CDR3 DNA: TGTGCCAGCAGTTTAGGGGGCTACGGCAATCAGCCCCAGCATTTT.